This T cell receptor beta chain emerged from a study of regulatory T cells in long-lasting Graves disease. Time point here: newly diagnosed GD, antithyroid drugs for less than 3 months. There was RNA extracted from PBMCs, and the TCR library was made from it. This clonotype came up many times. iRepertoire HTBI primers and Arm-PCR of CDR3 regions built TCR beta libraries. TCRdb re-called the multiplex PCR reads with MiXCR, one entry per CDR3 protein. The sample lists under 250,000 distinct CDR3 sequences; 20% were seen once. Between the trimmed V and J ends, which lost 1 base and 2 bases, there was a span of 11 bases. The CDR3 is 16 residues long.

The chain joins TRBV12-3 or TRBV12-4 to TRBJ1-4; D possibly corresponds to TRBD1 (5 bases). This sequence originates from a female donor with Graves disease. Specimen: peripheral blood mononuclear cells (PBMCs), collected at new diagnosis, from a patient treated with antithyroid drugs. DNA of the CDR3: TGTGCCAGCAGTTTAGGCAGGGTCTTTACTAATGAAAAACTGTTTTTT. Translated: CASSLGRVFTNEKLFF.